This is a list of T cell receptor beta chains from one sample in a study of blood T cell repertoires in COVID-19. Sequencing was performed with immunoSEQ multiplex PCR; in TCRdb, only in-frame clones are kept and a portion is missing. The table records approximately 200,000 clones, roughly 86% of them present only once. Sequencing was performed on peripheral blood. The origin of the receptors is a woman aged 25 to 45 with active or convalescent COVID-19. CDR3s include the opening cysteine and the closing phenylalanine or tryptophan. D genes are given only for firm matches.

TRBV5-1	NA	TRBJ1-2	CASREGDYLNYGYTF
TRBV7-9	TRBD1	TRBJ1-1	CASSPRNRGMDTEAFF
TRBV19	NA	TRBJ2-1	CASSSGAYNEQFF
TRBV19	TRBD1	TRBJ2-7	CASTNGQGNYEQYF
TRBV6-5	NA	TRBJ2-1	CASRALLGSEQFF
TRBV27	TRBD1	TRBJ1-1	CASSYTGALTEAFF
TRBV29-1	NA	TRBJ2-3	CSVVLRRVYSTDTQYF
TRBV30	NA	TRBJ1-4	CALDTPNEKLFF
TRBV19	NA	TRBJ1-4	CASSIRTVGEKLFF
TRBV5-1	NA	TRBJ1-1	CASSLAQGRTEAFF
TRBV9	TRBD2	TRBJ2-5	CASSDGRGLADQETQYF
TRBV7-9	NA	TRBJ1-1	CASSWGGLTEAFF
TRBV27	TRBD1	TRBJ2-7	CASSPWTGGSYEQYF
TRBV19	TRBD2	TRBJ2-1	CASSIPGLTSSYNEQFF
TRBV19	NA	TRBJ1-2	CASSTPDWNYGYTF
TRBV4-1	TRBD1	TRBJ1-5	CASSQDSGTGHSNQPQHF
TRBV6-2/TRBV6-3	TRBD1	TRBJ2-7	CASSYVAGGEGPYEQYF
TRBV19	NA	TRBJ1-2	CASSPQGAGVYGYTF
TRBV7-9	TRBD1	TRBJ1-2	CASSFDGQGYGYTF
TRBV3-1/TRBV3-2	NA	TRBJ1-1	CASSLQVNTEAFF
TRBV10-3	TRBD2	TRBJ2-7	CAISIGTSGAYEQYF
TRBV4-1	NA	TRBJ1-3	CASSQDSGNTIYF
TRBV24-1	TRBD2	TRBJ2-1	CATSDLGTPSGRARNEQFF
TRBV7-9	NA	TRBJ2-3	CASSLEGSTDTQYF
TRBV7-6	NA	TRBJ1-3	CASSLAGGAGGNTIYF
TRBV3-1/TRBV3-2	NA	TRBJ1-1	CASHSRGNTEAFF
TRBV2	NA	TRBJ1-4	CASSIQGLTNEKLFF
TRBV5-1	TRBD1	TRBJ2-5	CASSLAPYRGETQYF
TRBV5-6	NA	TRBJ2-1	CASSLVGYEQFF
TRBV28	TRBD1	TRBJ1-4	CASSLTGVVEKLFF
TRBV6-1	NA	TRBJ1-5	CASSEAGGGEWPQHF
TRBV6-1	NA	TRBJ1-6	CASSGLSSSYNSPLHF
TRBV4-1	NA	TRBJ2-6	CASIPGAVAGANVLTF
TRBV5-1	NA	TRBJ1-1	CASSPLQGPNTEAFF
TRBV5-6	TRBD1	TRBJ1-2	CASSPPGQGAWYGYTF
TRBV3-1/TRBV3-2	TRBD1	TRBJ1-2	CASSLGQGYGYTF
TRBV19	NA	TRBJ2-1	CASSMLRDTSKGNEQFF
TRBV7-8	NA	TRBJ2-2	CASSPLGRTNHAGELFF
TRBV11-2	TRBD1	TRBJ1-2	CASSLDGQDGYTF
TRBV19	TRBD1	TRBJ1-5	CASSAGTGAGQPQHF
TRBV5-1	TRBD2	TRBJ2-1	CASGIRTSDEQFF
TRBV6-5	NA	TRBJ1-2	CASSPFETAYGYTF
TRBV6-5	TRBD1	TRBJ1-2	CASSYRDRDGYTF
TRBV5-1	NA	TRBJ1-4	CASSPQGTTNEKLFF
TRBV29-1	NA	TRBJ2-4	CSVESRLAKNIQYF